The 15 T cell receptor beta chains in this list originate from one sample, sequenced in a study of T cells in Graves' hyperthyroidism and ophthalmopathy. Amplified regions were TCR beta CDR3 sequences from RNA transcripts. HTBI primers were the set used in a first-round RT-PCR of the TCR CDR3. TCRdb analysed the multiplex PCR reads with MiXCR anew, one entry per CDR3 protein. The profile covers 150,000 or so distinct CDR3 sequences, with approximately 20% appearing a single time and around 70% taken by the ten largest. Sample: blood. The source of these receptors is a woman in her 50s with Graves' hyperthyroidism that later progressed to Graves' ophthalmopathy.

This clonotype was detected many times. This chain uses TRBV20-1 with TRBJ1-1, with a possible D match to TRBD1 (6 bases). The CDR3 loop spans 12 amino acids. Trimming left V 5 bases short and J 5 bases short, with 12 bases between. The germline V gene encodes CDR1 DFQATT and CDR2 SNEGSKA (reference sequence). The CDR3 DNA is TGCAGTGCTTACAGGGAAATGACTGAAGCTTTCTTT. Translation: CSAYREMTEAFF.

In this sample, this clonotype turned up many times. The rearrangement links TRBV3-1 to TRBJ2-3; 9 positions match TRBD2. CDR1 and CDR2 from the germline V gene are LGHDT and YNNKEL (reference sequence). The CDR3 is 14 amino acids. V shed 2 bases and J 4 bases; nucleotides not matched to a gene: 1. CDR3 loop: CASSQRGRADTQYF. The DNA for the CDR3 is TGTGCCAGCAGCCAACGCGGGAGGGCAGATACGCAGTATTTT.

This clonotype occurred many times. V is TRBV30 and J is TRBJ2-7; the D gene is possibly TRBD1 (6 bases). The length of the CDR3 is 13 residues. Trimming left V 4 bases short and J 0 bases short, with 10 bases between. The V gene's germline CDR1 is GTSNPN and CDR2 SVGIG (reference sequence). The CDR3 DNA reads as TGTGCCTGGACCGGACAGTCCTCCTACGAGCAGTACTTC. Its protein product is CAWTGQSSYEQYF.

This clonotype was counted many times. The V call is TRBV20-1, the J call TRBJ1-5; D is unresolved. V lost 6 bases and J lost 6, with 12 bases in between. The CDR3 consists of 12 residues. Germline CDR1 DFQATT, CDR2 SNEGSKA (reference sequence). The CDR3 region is CSAGGFRQPQHF. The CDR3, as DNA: TGCAGTGCCGGAGGGTTCCGTCAGCCCCAGCATTTT.

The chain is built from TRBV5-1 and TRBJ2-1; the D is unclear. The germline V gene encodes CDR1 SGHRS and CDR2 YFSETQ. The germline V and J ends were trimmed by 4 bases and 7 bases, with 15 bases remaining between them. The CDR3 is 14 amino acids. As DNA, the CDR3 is TGCGCCAGCAGCCCCGGACGGGCTTGGAATGAGCAGTTCTTC. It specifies CASSPGRAWNEQFF.

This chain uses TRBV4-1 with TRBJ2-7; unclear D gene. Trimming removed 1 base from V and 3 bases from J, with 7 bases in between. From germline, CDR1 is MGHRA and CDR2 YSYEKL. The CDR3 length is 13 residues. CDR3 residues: CASSQVLDYEQYF. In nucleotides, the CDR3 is TGCGCCAGCAGCCAAGTTCTGGACTACGAGCAGTACTTC.

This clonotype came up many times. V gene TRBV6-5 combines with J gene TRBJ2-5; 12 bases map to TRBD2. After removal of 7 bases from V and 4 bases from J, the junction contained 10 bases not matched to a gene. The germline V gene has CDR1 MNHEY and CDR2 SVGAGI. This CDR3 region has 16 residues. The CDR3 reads CASKSPGLAGLETQYF. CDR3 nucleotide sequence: TGTGCCAGCAAATCCCCGGGACTAGCGGGTTTAGAGACCCAGTACTTC.

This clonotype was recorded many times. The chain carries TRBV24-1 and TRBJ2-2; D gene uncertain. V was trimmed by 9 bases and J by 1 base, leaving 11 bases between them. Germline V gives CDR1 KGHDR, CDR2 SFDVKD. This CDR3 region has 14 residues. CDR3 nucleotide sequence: TGTGCCACCGCGTCGGGTAAGAACACCGGGGAGCTGTTTTTT. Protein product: CATASGKNTGELFF.

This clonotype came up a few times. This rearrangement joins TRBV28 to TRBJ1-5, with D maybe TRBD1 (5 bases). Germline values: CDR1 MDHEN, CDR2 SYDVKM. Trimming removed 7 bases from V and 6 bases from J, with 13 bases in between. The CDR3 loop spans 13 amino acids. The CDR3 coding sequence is TGTGCCAGCAATCCGGGAGGGGTTCAGCCCCAGCATTTT. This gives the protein CASNPGGVQPQHF.

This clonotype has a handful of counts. The CDR3 here is CASTPGTGGDPSGNTIYF. DNA for the CDR3: TGTGCCAGCACCCCAGGGACAGGTGGTGACCCCTCTGGAAACACCATATATTTT. The J gene is TRBJ1-3, the V gene TRBV12-3 or TRBV12-4, with TRBD1 identical over 8 bases. CDR3 length: 18 residues. The V gene end was trimmed by 7 bases and the J gene end by 0 bases; junction bases not matched to a gene: 14.

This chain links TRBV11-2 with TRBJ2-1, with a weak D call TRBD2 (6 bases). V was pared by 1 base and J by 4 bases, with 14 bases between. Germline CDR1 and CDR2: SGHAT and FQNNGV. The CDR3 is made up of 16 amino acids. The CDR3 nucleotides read TGTGCCAGCAGCTTAGGGCAAAGCGGGCCGTACAATGAGCAGTTCTTC. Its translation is CASSLGQSGPYNEQFF. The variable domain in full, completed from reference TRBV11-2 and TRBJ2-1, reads EAGVAQSPRYKIIEKRQSVAFWCNPISGHATLYWYQQILGQGPKLLIQFQNNGVVDDSQLPKDRFSAERLKGVDSTLKIQPAKLEDSAVYLCASSLGQSGPYNEQFFGPGTRLTVL.

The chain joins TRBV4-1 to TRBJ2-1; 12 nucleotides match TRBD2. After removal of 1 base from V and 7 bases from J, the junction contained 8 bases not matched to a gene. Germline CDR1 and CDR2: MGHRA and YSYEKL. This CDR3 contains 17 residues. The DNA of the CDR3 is TGCGCCAGCAGCCAAGCATACGGGCTAGCGGGAGGGAATGAGCAGTTCTTC. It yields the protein CASSQAYGLAGGNEQFF.

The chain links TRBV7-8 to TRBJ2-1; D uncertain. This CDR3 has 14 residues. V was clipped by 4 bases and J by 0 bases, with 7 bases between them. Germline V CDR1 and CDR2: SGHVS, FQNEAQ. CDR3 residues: CASSSGNSYNEQFF. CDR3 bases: TGTGCCAGCAGCTCGGGCAACTCCTACAATGAGCAGTTCTTC.

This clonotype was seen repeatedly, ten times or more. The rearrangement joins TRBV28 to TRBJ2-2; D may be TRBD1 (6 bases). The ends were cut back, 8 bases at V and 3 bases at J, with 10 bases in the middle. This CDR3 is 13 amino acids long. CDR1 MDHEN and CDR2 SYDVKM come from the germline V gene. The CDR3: CASERQDTGELFF. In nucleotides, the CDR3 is TGTGCCAGCGAGAGACAGGACACCGGGGAGCTGTTTTTT.

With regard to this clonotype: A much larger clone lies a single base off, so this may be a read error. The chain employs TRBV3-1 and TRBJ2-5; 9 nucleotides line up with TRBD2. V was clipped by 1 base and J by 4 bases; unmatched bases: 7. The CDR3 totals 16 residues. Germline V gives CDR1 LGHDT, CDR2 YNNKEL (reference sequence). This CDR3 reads CASSQASGRSGETQYF. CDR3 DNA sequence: TGTGCCAGCAGCCAAGCGAGCGGGAGGAGCGGAGAGACCCAGTACTTC.